The source of this T cell receptor beta chain is a study of CD8 T cells in Susac syndrome. This clonotype was recorded only once. Random hexamers were used to reverse transcribe about 0.5 to 1 ug of RNA. TCRdb redid the calling of the immunoSEQ multiplex PCR reads with MiXCR, one entry per CDR3 protein. This repertoire shows around 300,000 distinct CDR3 sequences, approximately 90% found once; its top ten account for about 0.07%. CDR1 and CDR2 (germline): MNHEY, SVGEGT. The CDR3 has 13 amino acids. Trimming removed 8 bases from V and 7 bases from J; junction bases left unmatched: 7. The receptor comes from a human donor with multiple sclerosis. Sequenced input: CD4+ T cells from PBMCs. The V and J genes are TRBV6-2 or TRBV6-3 and TRBJ1-4, with TRBD1 matching over 7 bases. The CDR3 DNA sequence: TGTGCCAGCGGCCGACAGGGTGGTGAAAAACTGTTTTTT. Its translation: CASGRQGGEKLFF.